One and the same sample provided the 21 T cell receptor beta chains below, sequenced in a study of blood T cell repertoires in COVID-19. The assay was immunoSEQ multiplex PCR, and TCRdb's table has in-frame clones only and misses some. The repertoire holds about 480,000 clones, with about nine tenths as singletons. Sample: PBMCs or T cells enriched from blood (not recorded which). The receptors derive from a woman aged 60-75 years who had recovered from COVID-19.

CDR3: CASSPDPGLRSDTQYF. The CDR3 DNA reads as TGCGCCAGCAGCCCCGACCCGGGACTTAGGTCAGATACGCAGTATTTT. The chain is built from TRBV5-1 and TRBJ2-3, with D possibly matching TRBD2 (6 bases). V dropped 4 bases and J dropped 4 bases, with 19 bases sitting between them. The germline V gene encodes CDR1 SGHRS and CDR2 YFSETQ. The CDR3 covers 16 residues.

The V call is TRBV21-1, the J call TRBJ1-1. TRBV21-1 is a pseudogene. This CDR3 has 9 amino acids. The CDR3, as DNA: TGTGCCGGGGGGAAAGGAGCTTTCTTT. This sequence encodes CAGGKGAFF.

V is TRBV24-1 and J is TRBJ2-1; 9 nucleotides match TRBD2. CDR1 is KGHDR and CDR2 is SFDVKD in the germline V gene. V gave up 4 bases and J gave up 3 bases; unmatched junction bases: 9. The CDR3 spans 17 residues. In nucleotides, the CDR3 is TGTGCCACCAGTGACCCGGCGGGAGGGAGTGGCTACAATGAGCAGTTCTTC. Its protein product is CATSDPAGGSGYNEQFF.

The rearrangement joins TRBV14 to TRBJ1-2; TRBD1 matches 7 bases. This CDR3 has 14 residues. The V gene end was trimmed by 4 bases and the J gene end by 8 bases; junction bases not matched to a gene: 10. Germline-derived CDR1 and CDR2 are SGHDN and FVKESK. The CDR3 DNA reads TGTGCCAGCAGCCCACCGGGACAGTGGAACGGCTACACCTTC. Amino acids: CASSPPGQWNGYTF. Combining the CDR3 with reference TRBV14 and TRBJ1-2 gives the whole variable domain EAGVTQFPSHSVIEKGQTVTLRCDPISGHDNLYWYRRVMGKEIKFLLHFVKESKQDESGMPNNRFLAERTGGTYSTLKVQPAELEDSGVYFCASSPPGQWNGYTFGSGTRLTVV.

With respect to this clone: The sample has other DNA sequences that encode this CDR3 too. The chain has TRBV30 and TRBJ1-5; D remains unclear. The length of the CDR3 is 13 residues. CDR1 and CDR2 (germline): GTSNPN, SVGIG (reference sequence). The V and J ends lost 2 bases and 6 bases respectively, with 11 bases between them. The CDR3: CAWSKGAGQPQHF. Written as DNA, the CDR3 is TGTGCCTGGAGTAAGGGAGCGGGTCAGCCCCAGCATTTT.

The chain couples TRBV5-1 to TRBJ2-7, with a tentative D call TRBD1 (6 bases). The length of the CDR3 is 13 residues. The V and J ends lost 3 bases and 7 bases respectively, with 14 bases between them. Germline values: CDR1 SGHRS, CDR2 YFSETQ. This chain's CDR3 is CASSSQGPSEQYF. The CDR3 coding sequence is TGCGCCAGCAGCTCACAGGGCCCCTCGGAGCAGTACTTC. Full variable domain (rest looked up from reference TRBV5-1 and TRBJ2-7): KAGVTQTPRYLIKTRGQQVTLSCSPISGHRSVSWYQQTPGQGLQFLFEYFSETQRNKGNFPGRFSGRQFSNSRSEMNVSTLELGDSALYLCASSSQGPSEQYFGPGTRLTVT.

The chain has TRBV9 and TRBJ1-1; 8 bases map to TRBD1. The trim removed 0 bases at V and 4 bases at J, leaving 11 bases unmatched. CDR1 and CDR2 (germline): SGDLS, YYNGEE. The CDR3 extends over 17 amino acids. The CDR3 nucleotides are TGTGCCAGCAGCGTAGGGCTGACAGGGGCCCTAATCACTGAAGCTTTCTTT. It translates to CASSVGLTGALITEAFF.

This sequence joins TRBV2 and TRBJ2-1, with D maybe TRBD1 (5 bases). Trimming stripped 6 bases from V and 7 bases from J, with 19 bases between. Per germline, CDR1 SNHLY and CDR2 FYNNEI. The CDR3 spans 15 residues. This CDR3 is CASREPGMGPNEQFF. CDR3 nucleotide sequence: TGTGCCAGCAGGGAACCAGGGATGGGCCCTAATGAGCAGTTCTTC.

The J gene is TRBJ2-7, the V gene TRBV14, with 7 bases identical to TRBD1. From germline, CDR1 is SGHDN and CDR2 FVKESK. The CDR3 has 15 amino acids. The ends lost 3 bases at V and 2 bases at J; junction bases unmatched: 7. DNA of the CDR3: TGTGCCAGCAGCCACTTGACAGGGTTCCCCTACGAGCAGTACTTC. Its translation is CASSHLTGFPYEQYF.

The V call is TRBV28, the J call TRBJ2-5; perhaps TRBD1 as D (5 bases). This CDR3 is 16 amino acids long. Germline CDR1 reads MDHEN; CDR2 reads SYDVKM. Between the trimmed V and J ends, which lost 5 bases and 1 base, there was a span of 17 bases. CDR3 DNA sequence: TGTGCCAGCAGTCCCGGACACGGATTTACCCAAGAGACCCAGTACTTC. Its protein is CASSPGHGFTQETQYF.

This clone was counted once. The chain is built from TRBV7-9 and TRBJ1-2, with D tentatively TRBD1 (6 bases). V lost 4 bases and J 4 bases, leaving 10 bases between the germline ends. The CDR3 has 13 residues. Germline V gene lookup returns CDR1 SEHNR and CDR2 FQNEAQ (reference sequence). This CDR3 is CASSWGRGYGYTF. CDR3 DNA sequence: TGTGCCAGCAGCTGGGGCAGGGGCTATGGCTACACCTTC.

This chain connects TRBV2 to TRBJ2-3; a possible D gene is TRBD2 (5 bases). V gave up 2 bases and J gave up 4 bases, with 13 bases separating them. There are 15 residues in the CDR3. Germline V lookup: CDR1 SNHLY, CDR2 FYNNEI. CDR3 in amino acids: CASSESSPGSDTQYF. The CDR3 DNA sequence: TGTGCCAGCAGTGAATCTAGCCCGGGATCAGATACGCAGTATTTT.

The chain couples TRBV18 to TRBJ1-6; maybe TRBD1 (6 bases). V was shortened by 3 bases and J by 7 bases, with 13 bases between the two germline ends. This CDR3 is 15 amino acids long. Germline V gene lookup returns CDR1 KGHSH and CDR2 LQKENI. The CDR3 is CASSPRQVSNSPLHF. CDR3 sequence (DNA): TGTGCCAGCTCACCCCGACAGGTATCGAATTCACCCCTCCACTTT.

The rearrangement joins TRBV4-1 to TRBJ1-4; 8 positions agree with TRBD1. The germline CDR1 and CDR2 sequences are MGHRA and YSYEKL. The CDR3 sequence is 15 residues long. V shed 1 base, J shed 8 bases, and the junction held 6 bases outside the gene matches. The CDR3 sequence is CASSQVAGGTEKLFF. CDR3 nucleotide sequence: TGCGCCAGCAGCCAAGTGGCAGGGGGCACCGAAAAACTGTTTTTT.

V is TRBV4-1 and J is TRBJ2-7; 10 bases agree with TRBD1. The V gene's germline CDR1 is MGHRA and CDR2 YSYEKL. The CDR3 extends over 14 amino acids. V dropped 3 bases and J dropped 6; count of bases not matched to a gene: 5. The CDR3 protein is CASSHPGQGPEQYV. DNA of the CDR3: TGCGCCAGCAGCCATCCGGGACAGGGGCCCGAGCAGTACGTC.

This chain joins TRBV27 and TRBJ1-2; 9 nucleotides align to TRBD1. Losses at the gene ends were 0 bases for V and 2 bases for J; bases not matched to a gene: 4. From germline, CDR1 is MNHEY and CDR2 SMNVEV (reference sequence). The CDR3 extends over 16 amino acids. CDR3 DNA sequence: TGTGCCAGCAGTTTATCTGGACAGGGGAGGAACTATGGCTACACCTTC. Encoded protein: CASSLSGQGRNYGYTF.

The V gene is TRBV28, the J gene TRBJ1-4; D possibly corresponds to TRBD1 (6 bases). Germline assignment: CDR1 MDHEN and CDR2 SYDVKM. The length of the CDR3 is 17 residues. V was trimmed by 5 bases and J by 0 bases, leaving 16 bases between them. CDR3 coding DNA: TGTGCCAGCAGTCTCACAGGGAGGGGCCCAACTAATGAAAAACTGTTTTTT. Its protein product is CASSLTGRGPTNEKLFF.

The V call is TRBV5-4, the J call TRBJ2-3, with D perhaps TRBD2 (6 bases). In germline, CDR1 is SGHNT, CDR2 YYREEE (reference sequence). V lost 6 bases and J 3 bases, leaving 14 bases between the germline ends. The CDR3 has 14 amino acids. CDR3 bases: TGTGCCAGCACCAAGGGACTTGGTACAGATACGCAGTATTTT. This translates into CASTKGLGTDTQYF.

V gene TRBV11-2 combines with J gene TRBJ2-2; 9 positions agree with TRBD1. CDR1 SGHAT and CDR2 FQNNGV come from the germline V gene. V shed 6 bases, J shed 5 bases, and the junction held 7 bases outside the gene matches. This CDR3 has 15 residues. CDR3 loop: CASRTRQGETGELFF. In DNA, the CDR3 is TGTGCCAGCAGAACCCGACAGGGGGAGACCGGGGAGCTGTTTTTT.

This clone was found once. The gene calls are TRBV28 and TRBJ1-5; no firm D call. Looked up from germline, CDR1 is MDHEN and CDR2 is SYDVKM. CDR3 length equals 11 residues. V was trimmed by 5 bases and J by 11 bases, leaving 10 bases between them. The CDR3, as DNA: TGTGCCAGCAGTCTGAGGGAGTCCCAGCATTTT. Its protein product is CASSLRESQHF.

This clone has a handful of counts. The chain employs TRBV29-1 and TRBJ1-2; D might be TRBD1 (5 bases). This CDR3 contains 12 residues. V dropped 5 bases and J dropped 8 bases, with 15 bases sitting between them. Germline-derived CDR1 and CDR2 are SQVTM and ANQGSEA. The CDR3 region has the DNA TGCAGCGTTCCCCGGGGGGGAGGGGGCTACACCTTC. Its protein is CSVPRGGGGYTF.